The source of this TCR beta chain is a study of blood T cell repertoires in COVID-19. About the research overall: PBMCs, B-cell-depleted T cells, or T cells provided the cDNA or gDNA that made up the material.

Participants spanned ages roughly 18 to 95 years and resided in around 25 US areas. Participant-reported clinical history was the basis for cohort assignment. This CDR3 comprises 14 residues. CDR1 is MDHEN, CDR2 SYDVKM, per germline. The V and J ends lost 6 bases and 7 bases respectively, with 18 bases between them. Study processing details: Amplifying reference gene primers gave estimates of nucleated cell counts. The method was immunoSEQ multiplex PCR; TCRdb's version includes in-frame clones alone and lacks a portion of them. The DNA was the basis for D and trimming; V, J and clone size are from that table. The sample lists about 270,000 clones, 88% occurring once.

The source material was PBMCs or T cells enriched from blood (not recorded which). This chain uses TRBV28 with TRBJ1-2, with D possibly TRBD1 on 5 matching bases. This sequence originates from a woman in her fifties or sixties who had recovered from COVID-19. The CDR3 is CASRGPTVTGGYTF. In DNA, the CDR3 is TGTGCCAGCAGGGGGCCGACAGTTACGGGTGGCTACACCTTC.